This T cell receptor (beta chain) derives from a study of shared T cell receptors in the human thymus. Sequencing used immunoSEQ multiplex PCR; TCRdb keeps in-frame clones, though not all of them. This table has approximately 660,000 clones, around 89% appearing once. Looked up from germline, CDR1 is MGHDK and CDR2 is SYGVNS. This CDR3 has 13 residues. V gave up 4 bases and J gave up 5 bases, with 9 bases separating them. Another study also made use of these data, one on human thymus T cells. That work adds: Each of the donors was a healthy Finnish infant who was undergoing open corrective cardiac surgery for congenital heart defects. Obtained as resections during corrective heart surgery, the thymus tissue was then studied. There appeared to be biased usage of V and J genes in thymic and blood repertoires. What related research reported was that thymic repertoires overlapped highly among unrelated individuals.

The chain is built from TRBV25-1 and TRBJ2-1; D is possibly TRBD2 (5 bases). This clonotype was sampled from a boy under two years old with a congenital heart defect. The sample comprised thymocytes. The CDR3 protein is CASSAGLHNEQFF. CDR3 DNA sequence: TGTGCCAGCAGTGCCGGACTTCACAATGAGCAGTTCTTC.